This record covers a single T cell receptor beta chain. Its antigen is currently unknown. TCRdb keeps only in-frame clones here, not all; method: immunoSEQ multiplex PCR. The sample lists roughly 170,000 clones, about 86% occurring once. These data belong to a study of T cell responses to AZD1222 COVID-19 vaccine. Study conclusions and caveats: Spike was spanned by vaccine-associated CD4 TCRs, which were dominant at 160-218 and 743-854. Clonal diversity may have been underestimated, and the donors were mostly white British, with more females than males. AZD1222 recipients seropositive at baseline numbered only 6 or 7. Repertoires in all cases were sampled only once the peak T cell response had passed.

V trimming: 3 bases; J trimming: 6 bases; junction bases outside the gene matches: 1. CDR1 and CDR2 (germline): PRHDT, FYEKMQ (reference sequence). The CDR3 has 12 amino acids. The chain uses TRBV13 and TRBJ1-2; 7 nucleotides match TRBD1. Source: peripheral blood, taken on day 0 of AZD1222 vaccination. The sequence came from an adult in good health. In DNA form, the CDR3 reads TGTGCCAGCAGCTTCGGACAGGATGGCTACACCTTC. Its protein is CASSFGQDGYTF.